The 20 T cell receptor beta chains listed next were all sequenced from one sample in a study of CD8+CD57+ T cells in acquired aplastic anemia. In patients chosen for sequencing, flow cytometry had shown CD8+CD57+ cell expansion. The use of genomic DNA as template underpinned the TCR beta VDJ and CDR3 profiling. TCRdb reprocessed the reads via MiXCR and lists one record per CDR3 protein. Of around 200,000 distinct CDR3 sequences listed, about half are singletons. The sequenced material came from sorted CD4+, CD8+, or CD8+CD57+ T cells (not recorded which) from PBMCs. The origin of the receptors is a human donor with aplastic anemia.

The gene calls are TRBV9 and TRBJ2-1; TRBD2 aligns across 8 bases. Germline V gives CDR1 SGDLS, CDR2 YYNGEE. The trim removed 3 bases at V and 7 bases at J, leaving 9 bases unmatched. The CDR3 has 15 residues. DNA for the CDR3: TGTGCCAGCAGCGGCGGGGGGCGAAACCATAATGAGCAGTTCTTC. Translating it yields CASSGGGRNHNEQFF.

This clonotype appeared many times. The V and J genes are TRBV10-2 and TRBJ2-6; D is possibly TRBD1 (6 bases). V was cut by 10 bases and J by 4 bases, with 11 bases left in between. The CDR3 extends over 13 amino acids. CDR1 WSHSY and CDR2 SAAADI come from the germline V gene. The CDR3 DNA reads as TGCGCCACCGTGGGGGCCGGGGCCAACGTCCTGACTTTC. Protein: CATVGAGANVLTF.

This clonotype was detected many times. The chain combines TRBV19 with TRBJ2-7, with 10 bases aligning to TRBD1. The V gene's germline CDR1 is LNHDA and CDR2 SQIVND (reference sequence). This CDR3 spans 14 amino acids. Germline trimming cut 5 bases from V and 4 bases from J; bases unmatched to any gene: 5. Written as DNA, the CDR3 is TGTGCCAGTAGTGGGGGACAGGGGTTTTACGAGCAGTACTTC. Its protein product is CASSGGQGFYEQYF.

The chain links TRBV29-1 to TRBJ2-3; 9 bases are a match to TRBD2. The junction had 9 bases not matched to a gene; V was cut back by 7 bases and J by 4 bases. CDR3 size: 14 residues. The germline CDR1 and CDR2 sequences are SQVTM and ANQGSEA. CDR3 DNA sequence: TGCAGCGCCTTAGCGGGAGTACGGGCAGATACGCAGTATTTT. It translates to CSALAGVRADTQYF.

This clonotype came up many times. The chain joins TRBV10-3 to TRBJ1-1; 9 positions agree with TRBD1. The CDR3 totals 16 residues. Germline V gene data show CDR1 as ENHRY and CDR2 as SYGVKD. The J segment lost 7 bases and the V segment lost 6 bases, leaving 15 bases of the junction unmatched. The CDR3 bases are TGTGCCATCAGCAGAGGTCCCGGGACAGGGTTTGGTGAAGCTTTCTTT. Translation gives CAISRGPGTGFGEAFF.

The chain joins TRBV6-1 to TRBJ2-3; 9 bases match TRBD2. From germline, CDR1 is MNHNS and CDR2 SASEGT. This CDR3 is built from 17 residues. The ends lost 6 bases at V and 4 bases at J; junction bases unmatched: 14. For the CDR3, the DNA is TGTGCCAGCAGCGCCGTGCGTAGCGGGAGCGTCGCAGATACGCAGTATTTT. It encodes CASSAVRSGSVADTQYF.

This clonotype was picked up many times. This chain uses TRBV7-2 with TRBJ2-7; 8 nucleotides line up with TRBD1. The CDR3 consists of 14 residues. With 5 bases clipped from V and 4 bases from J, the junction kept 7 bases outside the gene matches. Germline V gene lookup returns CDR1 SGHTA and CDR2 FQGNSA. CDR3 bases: TGTGCCAGCAGCCGAGCAGGGGGCCGGTACGAGCAGTACTTC. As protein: CASSRAGGRYEQYF.

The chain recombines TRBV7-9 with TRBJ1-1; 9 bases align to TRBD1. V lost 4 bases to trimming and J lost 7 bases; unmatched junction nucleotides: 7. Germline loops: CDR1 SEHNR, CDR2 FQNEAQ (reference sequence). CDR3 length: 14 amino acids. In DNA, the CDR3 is TGTGCCAGCAGCTGGCGGACAGGGGTGTTTGAAGCTTTCTTT. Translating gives CASSWRTGVFEAFF. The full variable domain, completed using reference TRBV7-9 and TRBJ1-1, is DTGVSQNPRHKITKRGQNVTFRCDPISEHNRLYWYRQTLGQGPEFLTYFQNEAQLEKSRLLSDRFSAERPKGSFSTLEIQRTEQGDSAMYLCASSWRTGVFEAFFGQGTRLTVV.

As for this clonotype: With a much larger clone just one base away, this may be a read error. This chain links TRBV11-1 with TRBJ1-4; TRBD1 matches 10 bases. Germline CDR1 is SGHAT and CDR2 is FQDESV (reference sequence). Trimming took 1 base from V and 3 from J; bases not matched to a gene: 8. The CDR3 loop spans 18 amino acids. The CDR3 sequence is CASSLVAGTGVANEKLFF. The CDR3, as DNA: TGTGCCAGCAGCTTAGTGGCCGGGACAGGGGTGGCTAATGAAAAACTGTTTTTT.

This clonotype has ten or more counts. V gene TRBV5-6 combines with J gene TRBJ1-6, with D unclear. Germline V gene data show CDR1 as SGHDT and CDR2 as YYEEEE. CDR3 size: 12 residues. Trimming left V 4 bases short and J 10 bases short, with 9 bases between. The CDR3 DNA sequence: TGTGCCAGCAGCCGTGGCCTCTCACCCCTCCACTTT. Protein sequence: CASSRGLSPLHF.

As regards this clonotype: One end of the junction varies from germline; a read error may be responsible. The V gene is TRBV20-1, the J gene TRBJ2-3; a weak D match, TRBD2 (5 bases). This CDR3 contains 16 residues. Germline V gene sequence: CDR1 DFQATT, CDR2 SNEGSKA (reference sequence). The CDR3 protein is CSARAVSTSSTDTQYF. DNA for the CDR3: TGCAGTGCCAGAGCGGTGAGCACAAGCTCCACAGATACGCAGTATTTT.

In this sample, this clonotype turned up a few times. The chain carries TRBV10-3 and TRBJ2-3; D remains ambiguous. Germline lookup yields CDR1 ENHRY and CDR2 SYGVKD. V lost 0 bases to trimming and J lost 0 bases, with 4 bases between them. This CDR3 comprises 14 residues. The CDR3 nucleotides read TGTGCCATCAGTGAGTCCGGCAGCACAGATACGCAGTATTTT. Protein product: CAISESGSTDTQYF.

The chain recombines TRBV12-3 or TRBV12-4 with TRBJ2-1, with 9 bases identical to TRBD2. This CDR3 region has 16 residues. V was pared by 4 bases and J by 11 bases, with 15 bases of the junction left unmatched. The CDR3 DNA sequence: TGTGCCAGCAGTTCGCTGGGCGGGGGGGCGAGGGGTCAGCAGTTCTTC. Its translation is CASSSLGGGARGQQFF.

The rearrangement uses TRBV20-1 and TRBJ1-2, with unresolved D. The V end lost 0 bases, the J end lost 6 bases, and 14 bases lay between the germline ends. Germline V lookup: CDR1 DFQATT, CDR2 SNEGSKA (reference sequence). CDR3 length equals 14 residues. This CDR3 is CSARDSHTSDGYTF. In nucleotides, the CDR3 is TGCAGTGCTAGAGACAGCCATACCAGCGATGGCTACACCTTC.

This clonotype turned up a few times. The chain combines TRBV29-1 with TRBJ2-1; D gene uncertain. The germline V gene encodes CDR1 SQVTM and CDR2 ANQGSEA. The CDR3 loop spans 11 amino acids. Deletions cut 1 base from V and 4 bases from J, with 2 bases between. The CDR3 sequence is CSVEGYNEQFF. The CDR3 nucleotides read TGCAGCGTTGAAGGTTACAATGAGCAGTTCTTC.

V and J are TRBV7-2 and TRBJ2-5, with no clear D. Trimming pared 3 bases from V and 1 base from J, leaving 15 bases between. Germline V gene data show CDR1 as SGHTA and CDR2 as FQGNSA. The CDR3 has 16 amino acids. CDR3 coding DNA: TGTGCCAGCAGCTTTCGGTCCAGCGCCTTCCAAGAGACCCAGTACTTC. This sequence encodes CASSFRSSAFQETQYF.

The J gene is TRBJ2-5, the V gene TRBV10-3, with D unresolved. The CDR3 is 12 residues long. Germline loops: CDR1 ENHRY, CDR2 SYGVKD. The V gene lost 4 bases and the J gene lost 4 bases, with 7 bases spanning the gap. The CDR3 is CAISARPETQYF. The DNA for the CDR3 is TGTGCCATCAGTGCCCGCCCAGAGACCCAGTACTTC.

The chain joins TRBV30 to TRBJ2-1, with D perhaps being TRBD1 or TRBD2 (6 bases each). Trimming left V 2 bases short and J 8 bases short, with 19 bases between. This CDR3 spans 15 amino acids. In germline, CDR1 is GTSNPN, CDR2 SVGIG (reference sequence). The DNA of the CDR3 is TGTGCCTGGAGTCATGACACAGCAGGGGAGGATGAGCAGTTCTTC. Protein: CAWSHDTAGEDEQFF.

The CDR3 sequence is CASSLGLGSYEQYF. CDR3 nucleotide sequence: TGTGCCAGCAGCTTAGGGTTGGGATCCTACGAGCAGTACTTC. The chain recombines TRBV7-2 with TRBJ2-7; D is undetermined. The CDR3 loop spans 14 amino acids. The germline gives CDR1 SGHTA, CDR2 FQGNSA. The ends were cut back, 1 base at V and 1 base at J, with 8 bases in the middle.

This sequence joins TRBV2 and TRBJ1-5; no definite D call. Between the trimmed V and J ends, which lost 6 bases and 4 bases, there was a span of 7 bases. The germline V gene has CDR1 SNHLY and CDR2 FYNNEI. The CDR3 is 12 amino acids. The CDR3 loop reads CASRRINQPQHF. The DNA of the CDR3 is TGTGCCAGCAGGCGCATAAATCAGCCCCAGCATTTT.